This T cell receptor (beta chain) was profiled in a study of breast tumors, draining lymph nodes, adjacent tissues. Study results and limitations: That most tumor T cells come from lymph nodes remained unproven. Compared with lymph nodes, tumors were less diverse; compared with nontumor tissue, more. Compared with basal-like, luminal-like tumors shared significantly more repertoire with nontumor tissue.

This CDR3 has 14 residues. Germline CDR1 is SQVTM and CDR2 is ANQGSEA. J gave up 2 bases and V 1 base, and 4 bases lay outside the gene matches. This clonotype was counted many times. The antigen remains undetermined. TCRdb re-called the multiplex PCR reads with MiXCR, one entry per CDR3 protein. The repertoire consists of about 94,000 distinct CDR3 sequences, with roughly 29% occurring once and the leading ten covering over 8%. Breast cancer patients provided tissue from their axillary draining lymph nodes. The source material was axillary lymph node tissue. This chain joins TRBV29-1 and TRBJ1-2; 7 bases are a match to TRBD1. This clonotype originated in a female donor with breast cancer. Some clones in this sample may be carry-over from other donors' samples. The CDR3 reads CSVEGWDSNYGYTF. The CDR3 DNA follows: TGCAGCGTTGAAGGATGGGACAGCAACTATGGCTACACCTTC.